The rows below give T cell receptor beta chains drawn from one sample of a study of blood T cell repertoires in COVID-19. Data came from immunoSEQ multiplex PCR; TCRdb stores just in-frame clones and leaves some out. The data contain 300,000 to 350,000 clones, around nine tenths of them singletons. Sequences were obtained from peripheral blood. The receptors were sampled from a woman aged 18-30 years who had recovered from COVID-19. Each CDR3 is given with its conserved first and last residue. D genes are given only for firm matches. The size field is filled for only some rows; it gives once, few, many or a size class.

V: TRBV5-6
size: .
D: .
J: TRBJ2-4
CDR3: CASSLGGVNIQYF
DNA: TGTGCCAGCAGCTTGGGGGGAGTGAACATTCAGTACTTC

V: TRBV7-2
size: .
D: .
J: TRBJ1-3
CDR3: CASSSQSSGNTIYF
DNA: TGTGCCAGCAGCTCACAGTCTTCTGGAAACACCATATATTTT

V: TRBV19
size: .
D: TRBD1
J: TRBJ1-1
CDR3: CASRKTGETEAFF
DNA: TGTGCCAGTAGGAAGACAGGGGAAACTGAAGCTTTCTTT

V: TRBV9
size: .
D: .
J: TRBJ2-3
CDR3: CASSVGGTDTQYF
DNA: TGTGCCAGCAGCGTAGGCGGCACAGATACGCAGTATTTT

V: TRBV29-1
size: .
D: TRBD1
J: TRBJ2-1
CDR3: CSVDLGQVDNEQFF
DNA: TGCAGCGTTGATTTGGGACAGGTAGACAATGAGCAGTTCTTC

V: TRBV7-2
size: once
D: .
J: TRBJ1-2
CDR3: CASSRGDGYTF
DNA: TGTGCCAGCAGTCGGGGAGATGGCTACACCTTC

V: TRBV18
size: .
D: .
J: TRBJ2-1
CDR3: CASSPQTQGNEQFF
DNA: TGTGCCAGCTCACCACAAACTCAGGGGAATGAGCAGTTCTTC

V: TRBV29-1
size: .
D: .
J: TRBJ2-1
CDR3: CSVYSASYNEQFF
DNA: TGCAGCGTGTACAGTGCCTCCTACAATGAGCAGTTCTTC

V: TRBV7-2
size: .
D: .
J: TRBJ1-2
CDR3: CASSLESGVFYGYTF
DNA: TGTGCCAGCAGCTTAGAGTCAGGGGTCTTCTATGGCTACACCTTC

V: TRBV19
size: .
D: .
J: TRBJ2-3
CDR3: CASSISAGSNTDTQYF
DNA: TGTGCCAGTAGTATATCGGCCGGGAGTAACACAGATACGCAGTATTTT

V: TRBV7-9
size: .
D: TRBD2
J: TRBJ2-6
CDR3: CASSPTSGPSSGANVLTF
DNA: TGTGCCAGCAGCCCGACTAGCGGCCCTAGCTCTGGGGCCAACGTCCTGACTTTC

V: TRBV3-1/TRBV3-2
size: .
D: .
J: TRBJ1-5
CDR3: CASSQDGAKRPQHF
DNA: TGTGCCAGCAGCCAAGATGGGGCTAAGAGGCCCCAGCATTTT

V: TRBV10-2
size: .
D: TRBD2
J: TRBJ2-5
CDR3: CASSYPSGRRETQYF
DNA: TGCGCCAGCAGTTACCCTAGCGGGAGAAGGGAGACCCAGTACTTC

V: TRBV21-1
size: .
D: .
J: TRBJ1-5
CDR3: CASSKGDRGLRNQPQHF
DNA: TGTGCCAGCAGCAAAGGCGACAGGGGGCTTCGCAATCAGCCCCAGCATTTT

V: TRBV6-2/TRBV6-3
size: .
D: .
J: TRBJ1-2
CDR3: CASSRDGGTGYTF
DNA: TGTGCCAGCAGCCGGGACGGCGGGACTGGCTACACCTTC

V: TRBV25-1
size: once
D: .
J: TRBJ1-2
CDR3: CASSPPGSRGASGYTF
DNA: TGTGCCAGCAGTCCACCTGGGTCCAGGGGCGCGTCTGGCTACACCTTC

V: TRBV6-1
size: .
D: TRBD1
J: TRBJ2-5
CDR3: CASSDRGLKTQYF
DNA: TGTGCCAGCAGTGACAGGGGGCTCAAGACCCAGTACTTC

V: TRBV28
size: once
D: .
J: TRBJ2-2
CDR3: CASSLFRGHRELFF
DNA: TGTGCCAGCAGTTTATTTCGGGGACATCGAGAGTTGTTTTTT

V: TRBV7-2
size: once
D: TRBD1
J: TRBJ2-3
CDR3: CASSSGQGPSTDTQYF
DNA: TGTGCCAGCAGCTCAGGACAGGGCCCTAGCACAGATACGCAGTATTTT

V: TRBV5-1
size: .
D: TRBD1
J: TRBJ1-6
CDR3: CASSTEGTAWGSPLHF
DNA: TGCGCCAGCAGCACAGAAGGGACAGCTTGGGGTTCACCCCTCCACTTT

V: TRBV7-9
size: .
D: TRBD1
J: TRBJ2-1
CDR3: CASSLGTGRYDEQFF
DNA: TGTGCCAGCAGCCTAGGGACAGGGCGGTACGATGAGCAGTTCTTC

V: TRBV18
size: .
D: TRBD2
J: TRBJ2-1
CDR3: CASSPTSGTYNEQFF
DNA: TGTGCCAGCTCACCAACTAGCGGGACTTACAATGAGCAGTTCTTC

V: TRBV7-2
size: .
D: TRBD1
J: TRBJ1-2
CDR3: CASSLTGEGYTF
DNA: TGTGCCAGCAGCTTGACAGGGGAGGGCTACACCTTC

V: TRBV6-1
size: .
D: TRBD2
J: TRBJ2-3
CDR3: CASSEARREGRHTQYF
DNA: TGTGCCAGCAGTGAAGCGCGGCGGGAGGGCCGTCATACGCAGTATTTT

V: TRBV9
size: few
D: .
J: TRBJ2-3
CDR3: CASSETGSTSTDTQYF
DNA: TGTGCCAGCAGTGAGACAGGTTCTACTAGCACAGATACGCAGTATTTT

V: TRBV30
size: .
D: .
J: TRBJ2-3
CDR3: CAWEGKGTDTQYF
DNA: TGTGCCTGGGAGGGGAAGGGCACAGATACGCAGTATTTT

V: TRBV5-4
size: .
D: TRBD2
J: TRBJ2-3
CDR3: CASSRTSGRDSVTQYF
DNA: TGTGCCAGCAGCCGGACTAGCGGGAGAGATTCGGTAACGCAGTATTTT

V: TRBV6-2/TRBV6-3
size: .
D: .
J: TRBJ2-1
CDR3: CASSPSEKVYNEQFF
DNA: TGTGCCAGCAGCCCAAGCGAGAAGGTTTACAATGAGCAGTTCTTC

V: TRBV2
size: .
D: TRBD1
J: TRBJ1-4
CDR3: CASSVGQGWSEKLFF
DNA: TGTGCCAGCAGTGTGGGACAGGGGTGGAGTGAAAAACTGTTTTTT